The entry below gives a single T cell receptor (beta chain) sequence along with its context. What it binds is unknown. These data belong to a study of CD8+CD57+ T cells in acquired aplastic anemia. Study-wide background: When averaged, DNA from sorted CD4+ and CD8+ cells came to 3 to 3.5 ug.

CD8+CD57+ cell expansion, shown by flow cytometry, had occurred in the patients selected for sequencing. Every patient presented with severe acquired aplastic anemia. Prior therapy had not been administered to any patient at the time of blood sampling. Genomic DNA constituted the template upon which TCR beta VDJ and CDR3 profiling was performed. TCRdb called the reads again in MiXCR, with one record for every CDR3 protein. The data contain 300,000 or so distinct CDR3 sequences, approximately 60% of them singletons. Study-level results: Overlap between patients and controls comprised some 31 CD8+ CDR3 sequences.

This receptor was obtained from a human donor with aplastic anemia. The specimen was sorted CD4+, CD8+, or CD8+CD57+ T cells (not recorded which) from PBMCs.

The CDR3 nucleotides are TGTGCCAGTAGTACCCCAGACAGGGATCGGGAGCAGTACTTC. Encoded protein: CASSTPDRDREQYF. The rearrangement links TRBV19 to TRBJ2-7; 7 bases fit TRBD1. Trimming removed 4 bases from V and 7 bases from J; junction bases left unmatched: 10. Germline V gene lookup returns CDR1 LNHDA and CDR2 SQIVND (reference sequence). The CDR3 has 14 residues.